This T cell receptor delta chain was found in a study of γδ T cells in repeated Plasmodium falciparum infection. TCRdb re-analyzed the multiplex PCR reads via CATT. The profile shows around 86,000 delta-chain clones, around 1.4% of them singletons. Flow sorting of PBMC yielded separate Vgamma9/Vdelta2+ and Vdelta2-negative gammadelta T cell populations for bulk repertoire analysis. Study results and caveats: Malian children's Vdelta2-negative repertoires appeared more expanded and less diverse than Australians'. Vgamma9/Vdelta2+ repertoires stayed stably polyclonal over time and infection.

This clone was observed at least ten times. Its antigen is unknown. Within the sample, other DNA sequences also encode this same CDR3. The V end was cut by 4 bases, the J end by 2 bases, with 29 bases between. The germline gives CDR1 TSWWSYY, CDR2 QGS. The CDR3 is 20 residues long. V gene TRDV1 combines with J gene TRDJ1, with D possibly matching TRDD3 (5 bases). The specimen was gamma-delta T cells from blood. The origin of this receptor is a pool of human donors (malaria-infected and uninfected, not separated). DNA of the CDR3: TGTGCTCTTGGGGCTGTCTATCCCCGGGGAGGGTCGATATTGACCGATAAACTCATCTTT. This codes for CALGAVYPRGGSILTDKLIF.